The 11 T cell receptor beta chains listed next were all sequenced from one sample in a study of shared T cell receptors in the human thymus. The assay was immunoSEQ multiplex PCR, and TCRdb's table has in-frame clones only and misses some. Of a few hundred thousand clones in the sample, approximately 95% were seen once. The material sequenced was thymocytes. The receptors were sampled from a human donor.

The rearrangement uses TRBV2 and TRBJ1-1; 8 nucleotides align to TRBD1. CDR3 length: 15 amino acids. The trim removed 6 bases at V and 4 bases at J, leaving 10 bases unmatched. The germline gives CDR1 SNHLY, CDR2 FYNNEI. CDR3 DNA sequence: TGTGCCAGCAGGTTAATTTGGGGACAGGCCACTGAAGCTTTCTTT. Its protein product is CASRLIWGQATEAFF.

The chain recombines TRBV9 with TRBJ1-2; the match to TRBD1 covers 8 bases. V lost 2 bases and J lost 2; bases outside the gene matches: 11. CDR1 and CDR2 (germline): SGDLS, YYNGEE. The CDR3 is 17 amino acids. The CDR3, as DNA: TGTGCCAGCAGCGTTCAGACAGGGGTCGCCTTCAACTATGGCTACACCTTC. It is translated as CASSVQTGVAFNYGYTF. Based on the CDR3 plus reference TRBV9 and TRBJ1-2, the full variable domain is DSGVTQTPKHLITATGQRVTLRCSPRSGDLSVYWYQQSLDQGLQFLIQYYNGEERAKGNILERFSAQQFPDLHSELNLSSLELGDSALYFCASSVQTGVAFNYGYTFGSGTRLTVV.

This clone has more than one count but fewer than ten. At the DNA level, this CDR3 is encoded by other sequences in the same sample as well. V is TRBV27 and J is TRBJ1-5; D ambiguous. This CDR3 spans 14 amino acids. V was trimmed by 2 bases and J by 2 bases, leaving 7 bases between them. CDR1 MNHEY and CDR2 SMNVEV come from the germline V gene (reference sequence). The CDR3 region has the DNA TGTGCCAGCAGTTTAAGTCGGGGCAATCAGCCCCAGCATTTT. Translated: CASSLSRGNQPQHF.

CDR3 nucleotides: TGTGCCAGCAGCGTATCGGCGGGGGACGTCTTCTCCTACGAGCAGTACTTC. It is translated as CASSVSAGDVFSYEQYF. This sequence joins TRBV9 and TRBJ2-7; 7 bases agree with TRBD2. CDR3 size: 17 residues. Trimming cost V 1 base and J 0 bases; bases outside gene matches: 10. CDR1 is SGDLS, CDR2 YYNGEE, per germline.

V usage is TRBV5-6 and J usage is TRBJ1-5, with TRBD1 as a possible D gene (5 bases). Trimming pared 0 bases from V and 0 bases from J, leaving 7 bases between. The CDR3 is 15 residues long. CDR1 and CDR2 (germline): SGHDT, YYEEEE. The CDR3 spells CASSLEGVSNQPQHF. The CDR3 region has the DNA TGTGCCAGCAGCTTGGAAGGGGTTAGCAATCAGCCCCAGCATTTT. Based on the CDR3 plus reference TRBV5-6 and TRBJ1-5, the full variable domain is DAGVTQSPTHLIKTRGQQVTLRCSPKSGHDTVSWYQQALGQGPQFIFQYYEEEERQRGNFPDRFSGHQFPNYSSELNVNALLLGDSALYLCASSLEGVSNQPQHFGDGTRLSIL.

This clone was counted only a few times. The gene calls are TRBV18 and TRBJ2-3; perhaps TRBD2 as D (6 bases). This CDR3 region has 16 residues. The V gene lost 5 bases and the J gene lost 3 bases, with 18 bases spanning the gap. Germline V CDR1 and CDR2: KGHSH, LQKENI. As DNA, the CDR3 is TGTGCCAGCTCAGGGAGGACTTTTCGTCCGACAGATACGCAGTATTTT. Its protein product is CASSGRTFRPTDTQYF. Drawing the rest from reference TRBV18 and TRBJ2-3, the complete variable domain is NAGVMQNPRHLVRRRGQEARLRCSPMKGHSHVYWYRQLPEEGLKFMVYLQKENIIDESGMPKERFSAEFPKEGPSILRIQQVVRGDSAAYFCASSGRTFRPTDTQYFGPGTRLTVL.

V and J are TRBV27 and TRBJ2-1, with unresolved D. Per germline, CDR1 MNHEY and CDR2 SMNVEV (reference sequence). There are 14 residues in the CDR3. V lost 4 bases and J 7 bases, leaving 14 bases between the germline ends. This CDR3 is CASSSRVWGNEQFF. The CDR3 nucleotides read TGTGCCAGCAGTTCAAGAGTATGGGGAAATGAGCAGTTCTTC.

The gene calls are TRBV27 and TRBJ1-6; 7 bases match TRBD1. V was clipped by 4 bases and J by 0 bases; unmatched bases: 6. This CDR3 comprises 17 residues. CDR1 MNHEY and CDR2 SMNVEV come from the germline V gene (reference sequence). CDR3 loop: CASSSGQAHSYNSPLHF. The CDR3, as DNA: TGTGCCAGCAGTTCCGGACAGGCTCACTCCTATAATTCACCCCTCCACTTT.

The chain links TRBV19 to TRBJ2-7; 13 bases match TRBD2. The CDR3 is 16 amino acids. The J segment lost 3 bases and the V segment lost 4 bases, leaving 6 bases of the junction unmatched. The germline gives CDR1 LNHDA, CDR2 SQIVND (reference sequence). The CDR3 DNA reads as TGTGCCAGTAGTACTGGGACTAGCGGGAAATACTACGAGCAGTACTTC. Amino acids: CASSTGTSGKYYEQYF. The whole variable domain, filled in from reference TRBV19 and TRBJ2-7, reads DGGITQSPKYLFRKEGQNVTLSCEQNLNHDAMYWYRQDPGQGLRLIYYSQIVNDFQKGDIAEGYSVSREKKESFPLTVTSAQKNPTAFYLCASSTGTSGKYYEQYFGPGTRLTVT.

V gene TRBV14 combines with J gene TRBJ1-3; D uncertain. Trimming stripped 4 bases from V and 0 bases from J, with 13 bases between. This CDR3 spans 16 amino acids. Germline CDR1 SGHDN, CDR2 FVKESK. The CDR3: CASSRAYSHSGNTIYF. As DNA, the CDR3 is TGTGCCAGCAGCCGGGCCTATAGCCACTCTGGAAACACCATATATTTT.

V and J are TRBV28 and TRBJ1-4; D is unresolved. Germline V gene data show CDR1 as MDHEN and CDR2 as SYDVKM. V was pared by 2 bases and J by 6 bases, with 19 bases between. The CDR3 loop spans 17 amino acids. The CDR3 sequence is CASSLRARRAWDEKLFF. The CDR3 DNA reads TGTGCCAGCAGTTTACGGGCGAGGAGGGCTTGGGATGAAAAACTGTTTTTT.